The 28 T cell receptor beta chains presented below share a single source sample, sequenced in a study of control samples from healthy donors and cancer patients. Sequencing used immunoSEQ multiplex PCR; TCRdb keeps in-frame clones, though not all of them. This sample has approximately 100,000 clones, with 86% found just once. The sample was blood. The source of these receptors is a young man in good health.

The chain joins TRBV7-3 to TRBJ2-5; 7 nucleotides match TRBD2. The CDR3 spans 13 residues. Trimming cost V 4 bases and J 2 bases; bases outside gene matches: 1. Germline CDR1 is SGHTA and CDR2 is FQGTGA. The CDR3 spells CASSWGGQETQYF. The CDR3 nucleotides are TGTGCCAGCAGCTGGGGGGGTCAAGAGACCCAGTACTTC.

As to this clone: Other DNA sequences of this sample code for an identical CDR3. The CDR3 region has the DNA TGTGCCAGCAGGACCACAGGGGGAGACTATGGCTACACCTTC. The encoded protein is CASRTTGGDYGYTF. The chain combines TRBV28 with TRBJ1-2; TRBD1 aligns across 8 bases. Germline CDR1 and CDR2: MDHEN and SYDVKM. CDR3 length: 14 amino acids. With V trimmed by 6 bases and J by 3 bases, 6 bases remained unmatched.

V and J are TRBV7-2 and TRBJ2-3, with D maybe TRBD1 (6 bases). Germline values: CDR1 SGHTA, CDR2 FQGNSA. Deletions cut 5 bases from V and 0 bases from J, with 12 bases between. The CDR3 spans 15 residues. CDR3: CASSNVGTSTDTQYF. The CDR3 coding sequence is TGTGCCAGCAGCAATGTGGGGACAAGCACAGATACGCAGTATTTT.

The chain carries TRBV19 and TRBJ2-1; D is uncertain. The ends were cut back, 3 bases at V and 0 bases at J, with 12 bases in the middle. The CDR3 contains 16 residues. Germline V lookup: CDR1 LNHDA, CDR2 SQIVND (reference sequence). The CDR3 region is CASSIGGGGSYNEQFF. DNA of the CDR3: TGTGCCAGTAGTATTGGCGGCGGCGGCTCCTACAATGAGCAGTTCTTC.

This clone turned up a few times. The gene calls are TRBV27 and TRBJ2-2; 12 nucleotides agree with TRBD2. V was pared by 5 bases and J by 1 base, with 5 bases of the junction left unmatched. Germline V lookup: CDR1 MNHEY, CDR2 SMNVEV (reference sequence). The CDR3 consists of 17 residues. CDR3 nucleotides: TGTGCCAGCAGTCAACTAGCGGGGGGCGGGAACACCGGGGAGCTGTTTTTT. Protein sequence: CASSQLAGGGNTGELFF.

CDR3 residues: CASYRSGGASYEQYF. In nucleotides, the CDR3 is TGTGCCAGCTATCGTTCGGGCGGAGCCTCCTACGAGCAGTACTTC. This chain connects TRBV7-2 to TRBJ2-7; D is undetermined. Germline V gene data show CDR1 as SGHTA and CDR2 as FQGNSA. The CDR3 extends over 15 amino acids. The V end lost 8 bases, the J end lost 0 bases, and 17 bases lay between the germline ends.

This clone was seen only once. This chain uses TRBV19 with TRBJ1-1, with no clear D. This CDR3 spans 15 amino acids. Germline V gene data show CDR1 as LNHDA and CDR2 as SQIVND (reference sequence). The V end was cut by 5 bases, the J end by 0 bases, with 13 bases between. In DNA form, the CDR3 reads TGTGCCAGTAGTGGCTCTCCGTTGGTGAACACTGAAGCTTTCTTT. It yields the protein CASSGSPLVNTEAFF.

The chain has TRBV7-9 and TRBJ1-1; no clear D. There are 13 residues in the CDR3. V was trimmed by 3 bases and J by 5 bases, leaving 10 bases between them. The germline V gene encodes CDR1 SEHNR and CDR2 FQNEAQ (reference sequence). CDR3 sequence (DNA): TGTGCCAGCAGCTTTAGTTGGGCAACTGAAGCTTTCTTT. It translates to CASSFSWATEAFF.

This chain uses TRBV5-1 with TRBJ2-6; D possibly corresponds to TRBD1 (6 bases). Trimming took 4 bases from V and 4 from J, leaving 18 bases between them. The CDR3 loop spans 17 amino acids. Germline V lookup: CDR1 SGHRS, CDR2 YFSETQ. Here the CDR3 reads CASSPNLGAVGANVLTF. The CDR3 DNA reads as TGCGCCAGCAGCCCAAACTTGGGGGCGGTCGGGGCCAACGTCCTGACTTTC.

CDR3 residues: CASSPPQGQGNTIYF. CDR3 in DNA: TGTGCCAGCAGCCCCCCCCAGGGGCAAGGAAACACCATATATTTT. The chain uses TRBV3-1 (or the pseudogene TRBV3-2) and TRBJ1-3, with D perhaps TRBD1 (6 bases). This CDR3 region has 15 residues. Germline values: CDR1 LGHDT, CDR2 YNNKEL (reference sequence). V was shortened by 4 bases and J by 4 bases, with 14 bases between the two germline ends.

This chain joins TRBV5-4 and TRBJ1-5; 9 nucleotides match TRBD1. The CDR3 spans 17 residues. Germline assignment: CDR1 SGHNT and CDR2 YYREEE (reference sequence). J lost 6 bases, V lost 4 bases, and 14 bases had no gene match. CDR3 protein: CASSPQPGQGGSQPQHF. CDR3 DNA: TGTGCCAGCAGCCCCCAGCCGGGACAGGGAGGCTCTCAGCCCCAGCATTTT.

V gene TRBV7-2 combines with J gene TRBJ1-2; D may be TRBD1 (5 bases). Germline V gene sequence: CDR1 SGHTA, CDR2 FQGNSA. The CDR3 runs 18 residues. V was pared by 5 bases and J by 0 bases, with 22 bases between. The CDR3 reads CASSPVGTIGGANYGYTF. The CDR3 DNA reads TGTGCCAGCAGCCCAGTAGGGACCATTGGCGGGGCTAACTATGGCTACACCTTC.

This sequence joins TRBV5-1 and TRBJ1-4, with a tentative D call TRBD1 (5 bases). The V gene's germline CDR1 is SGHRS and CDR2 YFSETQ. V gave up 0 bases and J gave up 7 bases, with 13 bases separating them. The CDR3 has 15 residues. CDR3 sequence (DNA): TGCGCCAGCAGCTTGGGGGCAGGGCCTCGTGAAAAACTGTTTTTT. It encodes CASSLGAGPREKLFF.

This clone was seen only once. The CDR3 protein is CASIIPGTNYGYTF. The CDR3 DNA reads as TGTGCCAGCATCATCCCGGGAACTAACTATGGCTACACCTTC. V is TRBV2 and J is TRBJ1-2; no definite D call. The ends were cut back, 7 bases at V and 0 bases at J, with 12 bases in the middle. Germline CDR1 reads SNHLY; CDR2 reads FYNNEI. The CDR3 spans 14 residues.

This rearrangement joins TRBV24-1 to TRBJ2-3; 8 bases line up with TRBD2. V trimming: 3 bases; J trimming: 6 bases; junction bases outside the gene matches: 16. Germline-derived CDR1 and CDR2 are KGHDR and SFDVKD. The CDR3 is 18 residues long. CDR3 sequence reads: CATSDRFSGGPFPDTQYF. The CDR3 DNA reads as TGTGCCACCAGTGATCGTTTTTCGGGGGGGCCATTCCCCGATACGCAGTATTTT.

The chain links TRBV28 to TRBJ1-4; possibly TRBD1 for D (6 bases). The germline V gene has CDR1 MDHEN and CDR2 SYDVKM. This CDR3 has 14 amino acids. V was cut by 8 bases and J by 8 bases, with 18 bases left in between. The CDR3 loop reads CASSAPGGGEKLFF. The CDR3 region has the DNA TGTGCCAGCTCGGCCCCCGGGGGCGGAGAAAAACTGTTTTTT. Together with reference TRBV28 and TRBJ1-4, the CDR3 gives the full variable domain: DVKVTQSSRYLVKRTGEKVFLECVQDMDHENMFWYRQDPGLGLRLIYFSYDVKMKEKGDIPEGYSVSREKKERFSLILESASTNQTSMYLCASSAPGGGEKLFFGSGTQLSVL.

The CDR3 sequence: CASSQDVQFYEQYV. The CDR3 coding sequence is TGCGCCAGCAGCCAAGATGTACAGTTCTACGAGCAGTACGTC. The genes are TRBV4-1 and TRBJ2-7; D gene ambiguous. The length of the CDR3 is 14 residues. V lost 0 bases and J lost 3, with 9 bases in between. Germline loops: CDR1 MGHRA, CDR2 YSYEKL.

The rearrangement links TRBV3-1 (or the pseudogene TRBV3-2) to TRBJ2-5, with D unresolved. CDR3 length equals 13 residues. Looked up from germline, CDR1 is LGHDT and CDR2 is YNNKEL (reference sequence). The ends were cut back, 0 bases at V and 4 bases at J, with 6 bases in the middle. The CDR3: CASSQDRRETQYF. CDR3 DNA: TGTGCCAGCAGCCAAGACCGAAGAGAGACCCAGTACTTC.

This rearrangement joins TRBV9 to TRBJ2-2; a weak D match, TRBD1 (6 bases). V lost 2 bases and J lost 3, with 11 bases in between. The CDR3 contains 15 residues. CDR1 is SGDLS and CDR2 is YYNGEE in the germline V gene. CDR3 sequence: CASSVETGDTGELFF. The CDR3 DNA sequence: TGTGCCAGCAGCGTCGAGACAGGTGACACCGGGGAGCTGTTTTTT.

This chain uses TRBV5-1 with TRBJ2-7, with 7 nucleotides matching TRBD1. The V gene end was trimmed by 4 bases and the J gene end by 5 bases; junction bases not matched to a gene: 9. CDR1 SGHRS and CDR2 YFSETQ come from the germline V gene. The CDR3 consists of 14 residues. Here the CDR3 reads CASSRRDSSHEQYF. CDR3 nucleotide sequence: TGCGCCAGCAGCCGCCGGGACAGTAGCCACGAGCAGTACTTC.

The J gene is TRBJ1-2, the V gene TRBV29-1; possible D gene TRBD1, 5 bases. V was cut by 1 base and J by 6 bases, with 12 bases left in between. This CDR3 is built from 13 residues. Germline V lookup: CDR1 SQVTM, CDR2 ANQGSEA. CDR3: CSVEGPGLNGYTF. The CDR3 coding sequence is TGCAGCGTTGAAGGCCCAGGGTTAAATGGCTACACCTTC.

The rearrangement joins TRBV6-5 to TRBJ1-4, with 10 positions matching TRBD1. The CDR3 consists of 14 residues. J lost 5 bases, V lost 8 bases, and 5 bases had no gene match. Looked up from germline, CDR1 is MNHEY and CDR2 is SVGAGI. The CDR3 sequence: CASRPGQGNEKLFF. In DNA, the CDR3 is TGTGCCAGCCGACCGGGACAGGGGAATGAAAAACTGTTTTTT.

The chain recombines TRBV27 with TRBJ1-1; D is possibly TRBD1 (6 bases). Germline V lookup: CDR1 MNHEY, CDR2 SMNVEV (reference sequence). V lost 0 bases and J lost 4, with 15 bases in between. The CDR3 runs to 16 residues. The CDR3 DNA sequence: TGTGCCAGCAGTTTATCCCGGGGGGGCATTGGCACTGAAGCTTTCTTT. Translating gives CASSLSRGGIGTEAFF.

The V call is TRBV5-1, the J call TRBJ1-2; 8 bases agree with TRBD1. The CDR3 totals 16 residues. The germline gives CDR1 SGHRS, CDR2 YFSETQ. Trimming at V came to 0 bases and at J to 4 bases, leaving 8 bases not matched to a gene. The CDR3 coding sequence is TGCGCCAGCAGCTTGGCCGCCGGGACAGGTCTCTATGGCTACACCTTC. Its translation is CASSLAAGTGLYGYTF.

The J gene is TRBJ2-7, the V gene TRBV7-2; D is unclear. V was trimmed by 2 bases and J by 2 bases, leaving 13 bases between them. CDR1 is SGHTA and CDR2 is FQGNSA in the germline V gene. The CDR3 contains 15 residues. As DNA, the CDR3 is TGTGCCAGCAGCTTACGTTTACCTGGGCCCTACGAGCAGTACTTC. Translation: CASSLRLPGPYEQYF.

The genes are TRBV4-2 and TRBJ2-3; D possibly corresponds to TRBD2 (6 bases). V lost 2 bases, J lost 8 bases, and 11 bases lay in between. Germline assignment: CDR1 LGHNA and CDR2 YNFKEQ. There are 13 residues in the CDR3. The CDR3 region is CASSQPPEGTQYF. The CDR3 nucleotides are TGTGCCAGCAGCCAACCGCCGGAGGGTACGCAGTATTTT.

The CDR3 DNA is TGTGCCAGCAGTTATAGCAATCAGCCCCAGCATTTT. Encoded protein: CASSYSNQPQHF. This chain joins TRBV12-3 or TRBV12-4 and TRBJ1-5; D unclear. With 4 bases removed from V and 0 bases from J, the gap between germline ends came to 1 base. CDR3 length equals 12 residues.

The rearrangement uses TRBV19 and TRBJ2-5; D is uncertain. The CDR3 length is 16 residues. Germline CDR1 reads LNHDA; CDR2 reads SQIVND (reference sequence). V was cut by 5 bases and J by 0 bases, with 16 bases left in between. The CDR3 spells CASSPGPRQNQETQYF. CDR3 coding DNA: TGTGCCAGTAGTCCTGGCCCTAGGCAGAACCAAGAGACCCAGTACTTC.